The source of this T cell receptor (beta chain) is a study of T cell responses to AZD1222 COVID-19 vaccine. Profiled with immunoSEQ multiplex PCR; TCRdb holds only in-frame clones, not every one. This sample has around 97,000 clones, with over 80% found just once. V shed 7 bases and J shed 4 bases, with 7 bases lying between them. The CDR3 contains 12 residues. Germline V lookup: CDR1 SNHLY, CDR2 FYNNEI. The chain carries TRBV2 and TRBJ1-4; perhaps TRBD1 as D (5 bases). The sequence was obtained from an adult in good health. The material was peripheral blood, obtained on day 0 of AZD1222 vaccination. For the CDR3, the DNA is TGTGCCAGCAATAGGGGTAATGAAAAACTGTTTTTT. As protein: CASNRGNEKLFF.